This record covers a single TCR beta chain. Its antigen remains unidentified. This entry belongs to a study of shared clonotypes between healthy human individuals. Notes on the study in general: Sharing across a few donors was seen in around 5% of naive CD4 clonotypes.

There are 13 residues in the CDR3. The V and J ends lost 5 bases and 7 bases, in that order; junction bases with no gene match: 7. CDR1 and CDR2 from the germline V gene are SGDLS and YYNGEE. Every subset had its genomic DNA shared out evenly among several immunoSEQ plates. The repertoire was sequenced with immunoSEQ multiplex PCR; TCRdb's copy has only in-frame clones and lacks some. Counted here are approximately 1.5 million clones, under 99% occurring once; the ten biggest clones make up 0.45%. What was sequenced was naive CD4+ T cells sorted from blood. Subset here: CD45RA+ positively selected. The sequence was collected from a man aged 30 to 39 in good health. The rearrangement joins TRBV9 to TRBJ1-2; 8 bases match TRBD1. The CDR3 loop reads CASSLGGQAGYTF. The CDR3 region has the DNA TGTGCCAGCAGTTTGGGGGGACAGGCTGGCTACACCTTC.